This T cell receptor beta chain was sequenced in a study of shared clonotypes between healthy human individuals (dated by TCRdb to the early 2020s). Notes on the research overall: The cohort comprised a couple of women and three men aged 18 to 49 years. The study deeply sequenced blood TCR repertoires of about 5 healthy adults to estimate repertoire size and the extent of clonotype sharing between individuals. Different laboratories and diverse techniques were used to prepare libraries and sequence TCR repertoires, to increase sequencing depth and limit assay-specific biases. For each donor, CD4 naive and CD4 memory were each given three plates, CD8 naive was given two plates, and CD8 memory was given one plate. Per donor, leukapheresis produced somewhere between about 0.9 and 9.5 billion PBMCs. What the research found in general, with its limitations: Compared with non-shared clonotypes, the clonotypes found in all four sorted-subset donors had higher generation probabilities. Approximately 4.8% of naive CD4, 3.5% of naive CD8, 2.3% of memory CD4, and 0.35% to 0.4% of memory CD8 clonotypes were shared across four donors. Even with the large sequencing depth, rarefaction of the sorted-subset datasets indicated that sequencing was incomplete. The genetic and exposure-history diversity represented was limited by the small number of donors. Naive subsets generally had larger estimated clonotype richness than memory subsets did. Pairwise subsampling led to the expectation that sequencing depth would affect the degree of clonotype sharing among donors. Sampling was restricted to blood, and TCR repertoires in tissue are likely to differ from TCR repertoires in blood.

Healthy HIV-negative adults with no recently reported acute infections or vaccinations were included as donors. Every donor was a Caucasian adult living in Nashville, Tennessee, USA. CD4+ T cells were enriched by magnetic negative selection; naive cells were then positively selected on CD45RA, and the negative fraction formed the memory subset. Blood was collected by leukapheresis, and PBMCs were isolated by Ficoll-Histopaque density gradient centrifugation and then cryopreserved in liquid nitrogen vapor phase. Purity and quantity of every magnetically sorted T cell population were checked by analytical flow cytometry. Genomic DNA was isolated from each sorted fraction and quantified by UV absorbance on a Nanodrop 2000c. V is cut back by 4 bases and J by 5 bases, with 10 bases in the junction unmatched. The CDR3, cysteine through phenylalanine, is 16 amino acids long. CDR3 DNA only is kept here, 48 bases in frame from base 1. CDR1 and CDR2 are read off the germline V gene as SGHRS and YFSETQ.

Using the deep immunoSEQ assay, TCR CDR3 regions were amplified from genomic DNA by multiplex PCR. For each cell subset, the extracted genomic DNA was distributed evenly across all wells of several immunoSEQ 96-well plates, and each plate served as one replicate. For sorted subsets, approximately 0.2 ug of genomic DNA, equivalent to around 30,000 T cell genomes, went into each replicate PCR. Purified libraries were measured with a Qubit 3.0 fluorometer, size-checked on a Bioanalyzer 2100, and measured again with the KAPA Library Quantification kit. Each immunoSEQ 96-well plate was sequenced on its own single-read 150-cycle Illumina NextSeq 550 flow cell. The original methods were these. Because only junctional sequences without quality scores were contained in the immunoSEQ output, filtering matching that applied to full-length reads could not be performed. To assign V/J genes and CDR3, sequences were annotated against IMGT germline references using PyIR, a Python wrapper for IgBLAST v1.9. Reads with weak V/J assignments (E-value above 1e-6), missing CDR3, stop codons, out-of-frame junctions, or ambiguous translated residues were removed. V3J clonotypes were defined by identical inferred V gene, J gene, and CDR3 amino acid sequence. Percentage overlap between repertoires was calculated by dividing the number of shared unique clonotypes by the size of the smaller repertoire. Three approaches were used to assess repertoire richness: RTK rarefaction, the Chao1 estimator, and Recon v2.1 estimates of unobserved clonotypes. Generation probabilities for all TCRbeta clonotypes obtained by the gDNA method from a handful of donors were computed using OLGA. TCRdb carries this immuneACCESS record with in-frame sequences only. Its versions omit some clonotypes, under half of them owing to an unresolved V gene in the studies checked, with the rest unexplained. V and J calls plus clone size are reproduced from that table; the DNA served to infer D and trimming. The sample yields some 2,400,000 clones; about 94% were counted once. The top ten constitute roughly 0.13% of the sample.

Note on this clone: There is no known antigen for this receptor. No per-base quality is available; no much larger clone lies one base away.

Recombination linked TRBV5-1 to TRBJ2-3, with 10 bases matching TRBD1. This TCR came from a man in his late teens or twenties in good health. The material sequenced was naive CD4+ T cells sorted from blood. Taken with the paper, the label for cell subset or site translates to: CD45RA+ positively selected. Here the CDR3 is given as CASSLPTGGDGDTQYF. The DNA reads TGCGCCAGCAGCCTTCCGACAGGGGGCGACGGAGATACGCAGTATTTT. With the rest looked up from the reference TRBV5-1 and TRBJ2-3 genes rather than sequenced, the full variable domain is KAGVTQTPRYLIKTRGQQVTLSCSPISGHRSVSWYQQTPGQGLQFLFEYFSETQRNKGNFPGRFSGRQFSNSRSEMNVSTLELGDSALYLCASSLPTGGDGDTQYFGPGTRLTVL.